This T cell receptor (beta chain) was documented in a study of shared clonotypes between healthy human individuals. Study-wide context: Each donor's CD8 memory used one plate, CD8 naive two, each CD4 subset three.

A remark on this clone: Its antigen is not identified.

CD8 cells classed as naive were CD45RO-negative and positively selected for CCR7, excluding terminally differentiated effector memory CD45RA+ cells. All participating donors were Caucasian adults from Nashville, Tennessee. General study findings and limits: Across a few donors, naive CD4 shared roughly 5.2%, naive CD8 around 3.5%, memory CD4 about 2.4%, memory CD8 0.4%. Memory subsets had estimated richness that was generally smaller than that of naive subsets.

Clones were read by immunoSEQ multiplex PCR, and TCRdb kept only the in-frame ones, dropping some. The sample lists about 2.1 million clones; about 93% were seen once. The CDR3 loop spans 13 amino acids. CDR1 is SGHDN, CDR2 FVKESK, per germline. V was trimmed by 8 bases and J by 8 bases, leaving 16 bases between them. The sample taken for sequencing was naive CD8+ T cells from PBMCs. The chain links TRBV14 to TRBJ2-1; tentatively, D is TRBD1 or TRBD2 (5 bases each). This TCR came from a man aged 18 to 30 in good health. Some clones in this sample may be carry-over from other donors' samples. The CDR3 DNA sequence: TGTGCCAGCGCCGGGGCTAGCTTACATGAGCAGTTCTTC. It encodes CASAGASLHEQFF.